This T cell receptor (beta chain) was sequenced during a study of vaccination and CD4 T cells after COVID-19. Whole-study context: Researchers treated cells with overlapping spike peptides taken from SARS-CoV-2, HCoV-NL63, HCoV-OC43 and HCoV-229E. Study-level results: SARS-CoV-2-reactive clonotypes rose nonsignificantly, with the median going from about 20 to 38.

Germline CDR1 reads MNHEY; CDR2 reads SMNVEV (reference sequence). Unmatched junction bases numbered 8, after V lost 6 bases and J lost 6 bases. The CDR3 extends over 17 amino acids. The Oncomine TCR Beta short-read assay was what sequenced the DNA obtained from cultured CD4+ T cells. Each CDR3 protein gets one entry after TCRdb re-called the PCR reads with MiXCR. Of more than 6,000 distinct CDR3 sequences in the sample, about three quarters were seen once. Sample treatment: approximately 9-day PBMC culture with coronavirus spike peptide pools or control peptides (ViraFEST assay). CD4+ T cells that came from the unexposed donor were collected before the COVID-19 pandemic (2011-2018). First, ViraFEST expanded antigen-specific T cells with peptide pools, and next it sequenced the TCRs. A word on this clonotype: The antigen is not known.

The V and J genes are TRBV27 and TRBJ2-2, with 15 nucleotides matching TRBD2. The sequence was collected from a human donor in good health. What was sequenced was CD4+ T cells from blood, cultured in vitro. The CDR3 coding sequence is TGTGCCAGCAGGAGGGGACTAGCGGGAGGAGTGCCCGGGGAGCTGTTTTTT. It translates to CASRRGLAGGVPGELFF.